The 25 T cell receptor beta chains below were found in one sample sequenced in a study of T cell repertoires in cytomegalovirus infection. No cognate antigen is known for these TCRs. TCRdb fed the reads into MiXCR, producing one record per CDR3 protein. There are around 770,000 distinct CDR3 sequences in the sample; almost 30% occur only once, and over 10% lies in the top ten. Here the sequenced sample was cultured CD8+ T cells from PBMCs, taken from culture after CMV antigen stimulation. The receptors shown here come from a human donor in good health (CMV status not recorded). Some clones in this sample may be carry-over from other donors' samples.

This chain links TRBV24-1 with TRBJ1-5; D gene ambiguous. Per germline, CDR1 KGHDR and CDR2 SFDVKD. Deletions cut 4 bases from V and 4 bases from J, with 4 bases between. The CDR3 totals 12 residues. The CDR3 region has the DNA TGTGCCACCAGTGAGGCAAATCAGCCCCAGCATTTT. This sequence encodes CATSEANQPQHF.

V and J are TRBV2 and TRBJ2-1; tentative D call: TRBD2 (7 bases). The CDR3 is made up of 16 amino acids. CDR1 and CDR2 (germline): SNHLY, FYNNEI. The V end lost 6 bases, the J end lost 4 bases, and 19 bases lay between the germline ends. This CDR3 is CASSRRGGARYNEQFF. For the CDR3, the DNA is TGTGCCAGCAGCAGAAGGGGGGGCGCGAGATACAATGAGCAGTTCTTC.

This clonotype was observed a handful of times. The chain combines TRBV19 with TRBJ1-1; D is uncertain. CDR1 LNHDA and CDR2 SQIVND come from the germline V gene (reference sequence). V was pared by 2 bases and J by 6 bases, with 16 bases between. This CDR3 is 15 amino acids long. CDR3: CASSILVADDAEAFF. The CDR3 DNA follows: TGTGCCAGTAGTATATTAGTCGCGGATGACGCTGAAGCTTTCTTT.

The CDR3 DNA is TGCGCCAGCAGAAGGCCCGGGACAGGGGTCTACAATGAGCAGTTCTTC. Translation: CASRRPGTGVYNEQFF. The V gene is TRBV5-1, the J gene TRBJ2-1, with 10 positions matching TRBD1. CDR1 and CDR2 from the germline V gene are SGHRS and YFSETQ. The ends lost 5 bases at V and 3 bases at J; junction bases unmatched: 8. There are 16 residues in the CDR3.

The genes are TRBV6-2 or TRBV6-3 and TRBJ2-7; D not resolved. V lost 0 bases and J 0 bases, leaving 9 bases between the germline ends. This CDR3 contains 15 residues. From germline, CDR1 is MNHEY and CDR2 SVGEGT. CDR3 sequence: CASSYSGFSSYEQYV. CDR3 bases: TGTGCCAGCAGTTACTCGGGGTTTAGCTCCTACGAGCAGTACGTC.

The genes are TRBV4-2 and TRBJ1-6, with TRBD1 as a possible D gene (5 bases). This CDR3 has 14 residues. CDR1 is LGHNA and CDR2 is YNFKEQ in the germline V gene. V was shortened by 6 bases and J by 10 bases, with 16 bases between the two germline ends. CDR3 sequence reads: CASSPTDLRSPLHF. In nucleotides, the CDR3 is TGTGCCAGCAGTCCGACAGACCTCCGGTCACCCCTCCACTTT.

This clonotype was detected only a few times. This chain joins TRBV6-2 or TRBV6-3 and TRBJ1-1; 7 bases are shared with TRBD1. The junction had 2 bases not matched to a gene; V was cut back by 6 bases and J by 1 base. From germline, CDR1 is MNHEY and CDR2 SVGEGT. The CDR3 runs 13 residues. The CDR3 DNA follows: TGTGCCAGCAGACAGGGGAAGAACACTGAAGCTTTCTTT. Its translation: CASRQGKNTEAFF.

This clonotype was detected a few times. CDR3 residues: CATSDPTRLAGGQMTDTQYF. The CDR3 DNA reads TGTGCCACCAGCGACCCGACCCGGCTAGCGGGGGGGCAAATGACAGATACGCAGTATTTT. The rearrangement links TRBV15 to TRBJ2-3; 12 bases agree with TRBD2. This CDR3 is built from 20 residues. Unmatched junction bases numbered 18, after V lost 5 bases and J lost 3 bases. Germline V lookup: CDR1 LNHNV, CDR2 YYDKDF (reference sequence).

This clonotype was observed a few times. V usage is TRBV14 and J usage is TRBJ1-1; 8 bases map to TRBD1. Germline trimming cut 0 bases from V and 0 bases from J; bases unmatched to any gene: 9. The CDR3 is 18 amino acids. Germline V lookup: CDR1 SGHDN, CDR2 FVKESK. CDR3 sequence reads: CASSQDPLGGQVNTEAFF. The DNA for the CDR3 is TGTGCCAGCAGCCAAGATCCTCTTGGGGGACAGGTGAACACTGAAGCTTTCTTT.

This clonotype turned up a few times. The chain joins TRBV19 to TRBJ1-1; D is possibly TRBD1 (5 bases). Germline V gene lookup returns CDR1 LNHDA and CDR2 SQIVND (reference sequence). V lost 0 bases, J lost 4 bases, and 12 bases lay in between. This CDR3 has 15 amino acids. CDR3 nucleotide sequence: TGTGCCAGTAGTATAGAAGGCAGGGAAGGCACTGAAGCTTTCTTT. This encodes CASSIEGREGTEAFF.

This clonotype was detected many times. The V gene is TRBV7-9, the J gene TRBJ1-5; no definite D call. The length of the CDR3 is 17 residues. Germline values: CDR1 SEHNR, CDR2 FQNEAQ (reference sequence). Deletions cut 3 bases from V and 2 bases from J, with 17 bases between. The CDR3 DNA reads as TGTGCCAGCAGCTTTTATTCCGGGCCGCGGGGCAATCAGCCCCAGCATTTT. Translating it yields CASSFYSGPRGNQPQHF.

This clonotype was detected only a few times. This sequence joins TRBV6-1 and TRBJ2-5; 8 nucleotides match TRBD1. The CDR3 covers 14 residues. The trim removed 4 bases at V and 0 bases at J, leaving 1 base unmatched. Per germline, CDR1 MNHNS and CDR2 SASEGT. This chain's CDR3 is CASSGTGYQETQYF. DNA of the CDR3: TGTGCCAGCAGTGGGACAGGGTACCAAGAGACCCAGTACTTC.

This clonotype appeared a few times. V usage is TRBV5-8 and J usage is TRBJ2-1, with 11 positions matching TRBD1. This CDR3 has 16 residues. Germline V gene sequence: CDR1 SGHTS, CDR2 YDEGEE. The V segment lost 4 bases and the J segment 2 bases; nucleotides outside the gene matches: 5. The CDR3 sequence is CASSPRTGGAYNEQFF. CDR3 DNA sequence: TGTGCCAGCAGCCCCCGGACAGGGGGCGCCTACAATGAGCAGTTCTTC. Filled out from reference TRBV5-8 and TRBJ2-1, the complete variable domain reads EAGVTQSPTHLIKTRGQQATLRCSPISGHTSVYWYQQALGLGLQFLLWYDEGEERNRGNFPPRFSGRQFPNYSSELNVNALELEDSALYLCASSPRTGGAYNEQFFGPGTRLTVL.

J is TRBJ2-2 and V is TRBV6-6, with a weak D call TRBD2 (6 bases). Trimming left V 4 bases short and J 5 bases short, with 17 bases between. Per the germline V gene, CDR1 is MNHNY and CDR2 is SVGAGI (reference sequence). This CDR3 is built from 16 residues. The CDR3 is CASSSTLASVTGELFF. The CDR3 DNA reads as TGTGCCAGCAGTTCCACTTTGGCTAGCGTGACCGGGGAGCTGTTTTTT.

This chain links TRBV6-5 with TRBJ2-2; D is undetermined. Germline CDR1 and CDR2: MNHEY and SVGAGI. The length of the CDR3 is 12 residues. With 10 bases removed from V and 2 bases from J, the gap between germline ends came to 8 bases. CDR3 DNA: TGTGCCATCCATAGCAACACCGGGGAGCTGTTTTTT. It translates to CAIHSNTGELFF.

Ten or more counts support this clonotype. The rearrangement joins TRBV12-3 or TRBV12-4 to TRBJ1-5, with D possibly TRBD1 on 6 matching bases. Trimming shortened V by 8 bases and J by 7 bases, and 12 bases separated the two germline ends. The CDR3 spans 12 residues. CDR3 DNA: TGTGCCAGCGGTACAGGGTCCCAGCCCCAGCATTTT. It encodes CASGTGSQPQHF.

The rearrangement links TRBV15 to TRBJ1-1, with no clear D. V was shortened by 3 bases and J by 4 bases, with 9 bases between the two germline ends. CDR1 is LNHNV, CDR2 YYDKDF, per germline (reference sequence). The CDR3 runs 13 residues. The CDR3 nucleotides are TGTGCCACCAGCAGGGGAGTGGTCACTGAAGCTTTCTTT. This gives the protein CATSRGVVTEAFF.

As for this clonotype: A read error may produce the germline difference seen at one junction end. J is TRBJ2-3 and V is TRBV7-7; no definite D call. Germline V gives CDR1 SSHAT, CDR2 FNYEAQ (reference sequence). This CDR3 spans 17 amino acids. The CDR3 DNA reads TGTGCTAGCAGTCCTTCGGTGACCCTCCAGACCACAGATACGCAGTATTTT. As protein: CASSPSVTLQTTDTQYF.

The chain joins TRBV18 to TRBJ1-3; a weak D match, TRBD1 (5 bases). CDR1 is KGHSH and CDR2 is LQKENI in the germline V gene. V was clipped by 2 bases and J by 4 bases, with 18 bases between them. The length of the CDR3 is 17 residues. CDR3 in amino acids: CASSPSFSGTIGNTIYF. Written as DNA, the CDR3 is TGTGCCAGCTCACCATCTTTCTCGGGGACGATCGGAAACACCATATATTTT.

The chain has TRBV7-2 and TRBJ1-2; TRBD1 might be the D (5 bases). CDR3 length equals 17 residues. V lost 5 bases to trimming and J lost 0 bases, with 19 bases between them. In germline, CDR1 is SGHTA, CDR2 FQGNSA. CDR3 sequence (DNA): TGTGCCAGCAGCCTGTCATTTTTGGACAACTCTAACTATGGCTACACCTTC. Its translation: CASSLSFLDNSNYGYTF.

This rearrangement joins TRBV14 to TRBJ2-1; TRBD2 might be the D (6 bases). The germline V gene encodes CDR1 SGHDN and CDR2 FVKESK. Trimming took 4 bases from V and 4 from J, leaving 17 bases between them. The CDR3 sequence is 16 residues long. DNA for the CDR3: TGTGCCAGCAGCCCGACAGCCGGGACTGGTTACAATGAGCAGTTCTTC. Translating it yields CASSPTAGTGYNEQFF.

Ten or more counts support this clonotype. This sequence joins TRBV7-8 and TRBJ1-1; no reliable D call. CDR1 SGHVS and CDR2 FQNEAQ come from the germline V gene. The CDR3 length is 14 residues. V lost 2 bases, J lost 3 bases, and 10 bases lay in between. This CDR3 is CASSLYSQHTEAFF. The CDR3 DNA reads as TGTGCCAGCAGCTTATACAGTCAACACACTGAAGCTTTCTTT.

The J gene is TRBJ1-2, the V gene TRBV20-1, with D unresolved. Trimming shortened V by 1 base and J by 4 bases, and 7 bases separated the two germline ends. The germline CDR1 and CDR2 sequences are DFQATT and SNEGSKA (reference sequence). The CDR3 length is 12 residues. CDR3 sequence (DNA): TGCAGTGCTAGAGGGGCGCGCTATGGCTACACCTTC. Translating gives CSARGARYGYTF.

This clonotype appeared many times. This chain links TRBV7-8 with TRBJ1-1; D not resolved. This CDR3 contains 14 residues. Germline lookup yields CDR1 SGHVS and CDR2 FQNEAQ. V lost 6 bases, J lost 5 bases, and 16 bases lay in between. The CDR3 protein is CASSYIPSGTEAFF. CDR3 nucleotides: TGTGCCAGCAGTTACATACCCTCGGGGACTGAAGCTTTCTTT.

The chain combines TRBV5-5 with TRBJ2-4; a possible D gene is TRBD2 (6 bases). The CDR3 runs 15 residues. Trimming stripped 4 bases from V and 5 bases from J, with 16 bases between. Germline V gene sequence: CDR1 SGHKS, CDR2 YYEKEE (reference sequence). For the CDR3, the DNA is TGTGCCAGCAGCCTATGGGGGGTAGCGGAAAACATTCAGTACTTC. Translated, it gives CASSLWGVAENIQYF.